The 20 T cell receptor beta chains given below trace back to one sample, sequenced in a study of blood T cells in healthy people across ages. Using a J-beta primer mix together with a sample-barcoded 5' primer, a second PCR was run for about 6 to 12 cycles. TCRdb re-derived calls from the 5' RACE reads in MiXCR, one entry per CDR3 protein. The sample shows around 850,000 distinct CDR3 sequences, roughly 34% of them seen only once. Sample: blood. Receptor source: a man younger than 35 in good health.

This clonotype was recorded a few times. The CDR3, as DNA: TGTGCCAGCAGCTTACGGGGGATGATTGAGACCCAGTACTTC. This translates into CASSLRGMIETQYF. This chain joins TRBV11-1 and TRBJ2-7, with TRBD2 as a possible D gene (6 bases). The J call may be mistaken, given a closer DNA end match to TRBJ2-5. This CDR3 has 14 residues. The germline V gene has CDR1 SGHAT and CDR2 FQDESV (reference sequence).

To note about this clonotype: One junction end does not reproduce the germline sequence, and a read error may be involved. The chain couples TRBV5-6 to TRBJ1-1, with D possibly matching TRBD1 (5 bases). The CDR3 loop spans 16 amino acids. Germline CDR1 and CDR2: SGHDT and YYEEEE. CDR3 in DNA: TGTGCCTGCAGCGCGTATCGGGACGTATTGTCCACTGAAGCTTTCTTT. Protein sequence: CACSAYRDVLSTEAFF.

This chain uses TRBV12-3 or TRBV12-4 with TRBJ1-1, with D unresolved. Trimming removed 10 bases at V and 2 bases at J, with 17 bases between. The CDR3 consists of 14 residues. CDR3 in amino acids: CATARFSGNTEAFF. CDR3 DNA: TGTGCCACAGCCCGGTTCTCCGGAAACACTGAAGCTTTCTTT.

V is TRBV12-3 or TRBV12-4 and J is TRBJ1-1, with unresolved D. Trimming pared 3 bases from V and 0 bases from J, leaving 8 bases between. CDR3 length: 14 residues. The DNA for the CDR3 is TGTGCCAGCAGTTTTGGCAGTATGAACACTGAAGCTTTCTTT. The encoded protein is CASSFGSMNTEAFF.

This clonotype came up a few times. V gene TRBV12-3 or TRBV12-4 combines with J gene TRBJ2-2, with D possibly matching TRBD2 (6 bases). The CDR3 covers 14 residues. V dropped 2 bases and J dropped 7 bases, with 11 bases sitting between them. The CDR3 DNA reads as TGTGCCAGCAGTTTAATGGTGCGGGGCGGGGAGCTGTTTTTT. The encoded protein is CASSLMVRGGELFF.

There are many counts of this clonotype. CDR3 sequence: CASSRDRTPAYNEQFF. CDR3 in DNA: TGCGCCAGCAGCCGGGACAGGACCCCTGCCTACAATGAGCAGTTCTTC. The rearrangement uses TRBV5-1 and TRBJ2-1; 8 positions agree with TRBD1. V was pared by 4 bases and J by 2 bases, with 8 bases of the junction left unmatched. CDR3 length equals 16 residues. From germline, CDR1 is SGHRS and CDR2 YFSETQ.

There are many counts of this clonotype. This rearrangement joins TRBV12-3 or TRBV12-4 to TRBJ1-1, with TRBD1 matching over 10 bases. J gave up 5 bases and V 5 bases, and 5 bases lay outside the gene matches. There are 14 residues in the CDR3. The CDR3 here is CASSPRQGATEAFF. The CDR3 bases are TGTGCCAGCAGTCCACGACAGGGGGCGACTGAAGCTTTCTTT.

The V and J genes are TRBV21-1 and TRBJ1-1; no DNA check was done on the table's D call, TRBD1. TRBV21-1 is given as a pseudogene. The CDR3 sequence is 16 residues long. As DNA, the CDR3 is TGTGCCAGTGACACCGGACAGGGCCCGTTTGGGACTGAAGCTTTCTTT. Translation: CASDTGQGPFGTEAFF.

This clonotype was found many times. The rearrangement links TRBV12-5 to TRBJ1-2; 9 bases fit TRBD1. V gave up 5 bases and J gave up 8 bases; unmatched junction bases: 6. Germline V CDR1 and CDR2: LGHNT, FRNRAP. There are 13 residues in the CDR3. DNA for the CDR3: TGTGCTAGTGGTATGGGACAGGGTCAAGGCTACACCTTC. Its protein is CASGMGQGQGYTF.

This clonotype was seen a handful of times. The chain employs TRBV20-1 and TRBJ1-1; 7 nucleotides align to TRBD1. Germline V gives CDR1 DFQATT, CDR2 SNEGSKA (reference sequence). With V trimmed by 5 bases and J by 7 bases, 10 bases remained unmatched. This CDR3 comprises 13 residues. In DNA, the CDR3 is TGCAGTGCTCCCAGGGGGTTGCAGAGTGAAGCTTTCTTT. As protein: CSAPRGLQSEAFF.

This clonotype occurred a few times. The chain employs TRBV7-9 and TRBJ1-6; 7 bases agree with TRBD1. The CDR3 has 15 amino acids. From germline, CDR1 is SEHNR and CDR2 FQNEAQ (reference sequence). The junction had 9 bases not matched to a gene; V was cut back by 2 bases and J by 11 bases. CDR3: CASSLSTGVIAPLHF. CDR3 in DNA: TGTGCCAGCAGCTTATCAACAGGGGTTATAGCACCCCTCCACTTT.

This clonotype was seen repeatedly, ten times or more. The chain uses TRBV20-1 and TRBJ2-7; TRBD2 agrees at 10 bases. The CDR3 totals 14 residues. Per germline, CDR1 DFQATT and CDR2 SNEGSKA (reference sequence). V was pared by 6 bases and J by 0 bases, with 5 bases of the junction left unmatched. The CDR3 nucleotides read TGCAGTGCGCGGACTAGCGGAAGCTCCTACGAGCAGTACTTC. It translates to CSARTSGSSYEQYF.

This clonotype has more than one count but fewer than ten. The chain carries TRBV12-3 or TRBV12-4 and TRBJ1-2; D is unclear. V was trimmed by 3 bases and J by 4 bases, leaving 9 bases between them. The CDR3 is 13 residues long. In DNA, the CDR3 is TGTGCCAGCAGTTTCTCGGAGAGCTATGGCTACACCTTC. Translation: CASSFSESYGYTF.

In regard to this clonotype: A much larger clone differs by one base, so this may be a read error. The rearrangement joins TRBV20-1 to TRBJ2-5, with D maybe TRBD2 (6 bases). The germline V gene encodes CDR1 DFQATT and CDR2 SNEGSKA (reference sequence). This CDR3 comprises 13 residues. Trimming removed 5 bases from V and 11 bases from J, with 21 bases in between. CDR3 coding DNA: TGCAGTGCTCTGACTAGTCCCCACAATGAGCAGTACTTC. It specifies CSALTSPHNEQYF.

This clonotype was detected only a few times. The chain carries TRBV20-1 and TRBJ2-7; TRBD1 might be the D (5 bases). The length of the CDR3 is 15 residues. The germline V gene encodes CDR1 DFQATT and CDR2 SNEGSKA (reference sequence). The germline V and J ends were trimmed by 2 bases and 0 bases, with 14 bases remaining between them. The CDR3 DNA sequence: TGCAGTGCTAGAAGGTTTGGGGCCAGCTCCTACGAGCAGTACTTC. Translated: CSARRFGASSYEQYF.

This rearrangement joins TRBV7-2 to TRBJ2-2; TRBD2 matches at 8 bases. In germline, CDR1 is SGHTA, CDR2 FQGNSA. The CDR3 is made up of 15 amino acids. Trimming at V came to 1 base and at J to 6 bases, leaving 4 bases not matched to a gene. The CDR3 loop is CASSLEGLVSGELFF. The CDR3 nucleotides are TGTGCCAGCAGCTTAGAGGGACTAGTCTCCGGGGAGCTGTTTTTT.

This clonotype occurred a few times. V usage is TRBV7-2 and J usage is TRBJ2-7, with a weak D call TRBD1 (6 bases). Germline CDR1 is SGHTA and CDR2 is FQGNSA. The CDR3 is made up of 16 amino acids. Trimming cost V 5 bases and J 0 bases, with 17 bases left between them. CDR3 protein: CASSIQTGGGSYEQYF. For the CDR3, the DNA is TGTGCCAGCAGCATCCAGACAGGCGGCGGCTCCTACGAGCAGTACTTC.

V usage is TRBV29-1 and J usage is TRBJ1-1, with D unclear. V dropped 3 bases and J dropped 1 base, with 6 bases sitting between them. There are 12 residues in the CDR3. Looked up from germline, CDR1 is SQVTM and CDR2 is ANQGSEA. CDR3 protein: CSVDSGNTEAFF. The CDR3 DNA sequence: TGCAGCGTTGATTCCGGGAACACTGAAGCTTTCTTT.

This clonotype has at least ten counts. One junction end does not reproduce the germline sequence, and a read error may be involved. The V call is TRBV5-1, the J call TRBJ2-3, with D hard to call. The germline gives CDR1 SGHRS, CDR2 YFSETQ. This CDR3 is built from 14 residues. The CDR3 DNA reads as TGTGCCAGCAGTTTGGCGACTAGCACAGATACGCAGTATTTT. Translating it yields CASSLATSTDTQYF.

To note about this clonotype: This likely traces to a read error, being one base from a far larger clone. The chain has TRBV12-3 or TRBV12-4 and TRBJ2-3, with a possible D match to TRBD2 (6 bases). The CDR3 has 14 amino acids. Trimming left V 1 base short and J 4 bases short, with 9 bases between. In nucleotides, the CDR3 is TGTGCCAGCAGTTTAGGGGTAGCGGCAGATACGCAGTATTTT. It specifies CASSLGVAADTQYF.